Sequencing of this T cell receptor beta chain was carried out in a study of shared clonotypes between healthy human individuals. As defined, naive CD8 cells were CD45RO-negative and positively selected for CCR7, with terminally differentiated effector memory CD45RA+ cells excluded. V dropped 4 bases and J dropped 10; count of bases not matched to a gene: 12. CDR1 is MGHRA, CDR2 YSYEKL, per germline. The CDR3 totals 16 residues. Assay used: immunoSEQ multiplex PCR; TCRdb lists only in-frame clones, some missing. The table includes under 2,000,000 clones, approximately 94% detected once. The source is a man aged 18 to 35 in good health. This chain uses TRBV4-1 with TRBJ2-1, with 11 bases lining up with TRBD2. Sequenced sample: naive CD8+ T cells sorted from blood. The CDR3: CASSPETSGGGGEQFF. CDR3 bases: TGCGCCAGCAGCCCCGAAACTAGCGGGGGCGGGGGGGAGCAGTTCTTC.